These 15 T cell receptor beta chains share one sample of origin, sequenced in a study of cytomegalovirus exposure and HLA in healthy donors. Primers for the PCR totalled 60 Vbeta and 13 Jbeta. Assay used: immunoSEQ multiplex PCR; TCRdb lists only in-frame clones, some missing. The data hold 60,000 to 75,000 clones, with about 85% observed a single time. Input material: PBMCs. These receptors were obtained from a female donor in good health and CMV-seronegative.

The chain employs TRBV2 and TRBJ2-2; D possibly corresponds to TRBD2 (6 bases). V lost 2 bases, J lost 1 base, and 17 bases lay in between. Germline lookup yields CDR1 SNHLY and CDR2 FYNNEI. This CDR3 is 18 amino acids long. CDR3 sequence reads: CASSELLALYLNTGELFF. Written as DNA, the CDR3 is TGTGCCAGCAGTGAACTACTAGCCCTCTATTTGAACACCGGGGAGCTGTTTTTT.

This sequence joins TRBV4-1 and TRBJ2-3, with 7 bases matching TRBD1. Looked up from germline, CDR1 is MGHRA and CDR2 is YSYEKL. The CDR3 sequence is 15 residues long. After removal of 4 bases from V and 6 bases from J, the junction contained 10 bases not matched to a gene. CDR3 sequence (DNA): TGCGCCAGCAGCCCCGTGGTAGGGGGCGCCGATACGCAGTATTTT. This translates into CASSPVVGGADTQYF.

This sequence joins TRBV19 and TRBJ1-6, with 8 nucleotides matching TRBD1. Looked up from germline, CDR1 is LNHDA and CDR2 is SQIVND (reference sequence). V shed 6 bases and J 11 bases; nucleotides not matched to a gene: 15. The CDR3 runs to 16 residues. Here the CDR3 reads CASRDKNRGSVTPLHF. The CDR3 DNA is TGTGCCAGTAGGGACAAAAACAGGGGGTCCGTCACACCCCTCCACTTT.

The sample holds a few counts of this clone. The chain joins TRBV9 to TRBJ1-1, with 7 bases fitting TRBD1. Looked up from germline, CDR1 is SGDLS and CDR2 is YYNGEE. CDR3 length equals 14 residues. V lost 3 bases to trimming and J lost 2 bases; unmatched junction nucleotides: 4. The CDR3 sequence is CASSASGGNTEAFF. The CDR3 coding sequence is TGTGCCAGCAGCGCCTCAGGGGGTAACACTGAAGCTTTCTTT.

V is TRBV28 and J is TRBJ2-7; 10 nucleotides agree with TRBD1. The CDR3 is made up of 17 amino acids. Germline-derived CDR1 and CDR2 are MDHEN and SYDVKM. V was pared by 6 bases and J by 0 bases, with 11 bases of the junction left unmatched. The CDR3 protein is CASSVPPGQGTSYEQYF. CDR3 bases: TGTGCCAGCAGCGTCCCCCCGGGACAGGGGACCTCCTACGAGCAGTACTTC.

This chain links TRBV28 with TRBJ1-1, with 8 bases matching TRBD1. With 2 bases clipped from V and 8 bases from J, the junction kept 4 bases outside the gene matches. Germline assignment: CDR1 MDHEN and CDR2 SYDVKM. The CDR3 has 13 amino acids. DNA for the CDR3: TGTGCCAGCAGTTTACCCAGGACAGGGGAAGCTTTCTTT. It encodes CASSLPRTGEAFF.

The chain couples TRBV19 to TRBJ2-3; D unresolved. Germline V gene lookup returns CDR1 LNHDA and CDR2 SQIVND (reference sequence). The CDR3 spans 14 residues. Trimming removed 6 bases from V and 1 base from J, with 11 bases in between. CDR3 bases: TGTGCCAGTAGCCTCAAGTGGCGCACAGATACGCAGTATTTT. Translating gives CASSLKWRTDTQYF. Drawing the rest from reference TRBV19 and TRBJ2-3, the complete variable domain is DGGITQSPKYLFRKEGQNVTLSCEQNLNHDAMYWYRQDPGQGLRLIYYSQIVNDFQKGDIAEGYSVSREKKESFPLTVTSAQKNPTAFYLCASSLKWRTDTQYFGPGTRLTVL.

This clone was picked up a small number of times. The chain carries TRBV5-1 and TRBJ2-7, with TRBD2 matching 9 bases. The CDR3 is 17 residues long. Looked up from germline, CDR1 is SGHRS and CDR2 is YFSETQ. V lost 0 bases, J lost 6 bases, and 13 bases stayed unmatched. CDR3 in amino acids: CASSLVVDSGGDFEQYF. The CDR3 DNA is TGCGCCAGCAGCTTGGTGGTGGATAGCGGGGGAGATTTCGAGCAGTACTTC.

This rearrangement joins TRBV6-1 to TRBJ1-6, with 9 bases lining up with TRBD1. CDR3 length: 15 amino acids. V lost 4 bases and J lost 8; bases outside the gene matches: 6. The germline V gene encodes CDR1 MNHNS and CDR2 SASEGT. CDR3: CASSAGQGSDSPLHF. In DNA, the CDR3 is TGTGCCAGCAGTGCCGGACAGGGGTCTGATTCACCCCTCCACTTT.

The V gene is TRBV5-4, the J gene TRBJ2-2; D is ambiguous. The germline V and J ends were trimmed by 0 bases and 1 base, with 10 bases remaining between them. This CDR3 has 16 amino acids. Germline CDR1 is SGHNT and CDR2 is YYREEE (reference sequence). The DNA for the CDR3 is TGTGCCAGCAGCTTGGCCTTACGACAGAACACCGGGGAGCTGTTTTTT. Protein product: CASSLALRQNTGELFF.

The CDR3 DNA is TGTGCCAGCAGCCACTCTGACTTCAGTGGTGAGCAGTTCTTC. It codes for CASSHSDFSGEQFF. The gene calls are TRBV14 and TRBJ2-1, with D uncertain. This CDR3 contains 14 residues. The germline V and J ends were trimmed by 3 bases and 9 bases, with 15 bases remaining between them. Germline assignment: CDR1 SGHDN and CDR2 FVKESK.

The chain uses TRBV7-9 and TRBJ2-1; 7 nucleotides line up with TRBD2. The CDR3 covers 11 residues. Looked up from germline, CDR1 is SEHNR and CDR2 is FQNEAQ (reference sequence). V dropped 11 bases and J dropped 9; count of bases not matched to a gene: 7. CDR3 amino acids: CASGGGVEQFF. Here the CDR3 DNA reads TGTGCCTCCGGCGGGGGAGTTGAGCAGTTCTTC. The complete variable domain, with remaining parts taken from reference TRBV7-9 and TRBJ2-1, reads DTGVSQNPRHKITKRGQNVTFRCDPISEHNRLYWYRQTLGQGPEFLTYFQNEAQLEKSRLLSDRFSAERPKGSFSTLEIQRTEQGDSAMYLCASGGGVEQFFGPGTRLTVL.

The gene calls are TRBV14 and TRBJ1-1, with 7 bases lining up with TRBD1. From germline, CDR1 is SGHDN and CDR2 FVKESK. This CDR3 is 14 amino acids long. V was pared by 2 bases and J by 4 bases, with 4 bases of the junction left unmatched. CDR3 sequence (DNA): TGTGCCAGCAGCCAATACAGGGGAAGCACTGAAGCTTTCTTT. This codes for CASSQYRGSTEAFF.

This chain uses TRBV5-1 with TRBJ2-1; 11 nucleotides agree with TRBD2. Trimming cost V 4 bases and J 5 bases; bases outside gene matches: 11. CDR3 size: 17 residues. CDR1 is SGHRS, CDR2 YFSETQ, per germline. CDR3 coding DNA: TGCGCCAGCAGCAGATTAGCGGGAGGGCCCCCTAACAATGAGCAGTTCTTC. It translates to CASSRLAGGPPNNEQFF. Full variable domain (outside the CDR3, taken from reference TRBV5-1 and TRBJ2-1): KAGVTQTPRYLIKTRGQQVTLSCSPISGHRSVSWYQQTPGQGLQFLFEYFSETQRNKGNFPGRFSGRQFSNSRSEMNVSTLELGDSALYLCASSRLAGGPPNNEQFFGPGTRLTVL.

The rearrangement joins TRBV6-1 to TRBJ2-5, with 10 bases lining up with TRBD2. Germline-derived CDR1 and CDR2 are MNHNS and SASEGT. After removal of 11 bases from V and 4 bases from J, the junction contained 10 bases not matched to a gene. CDR3 size: 14 residues. The CDR3 region is CALTGLAGVETQYF. CDR3 in DNA: TGTGCCTTAACGGGGCTAGCGGGAGTAGAGACCCAGTACTTC.